Each of the 22 T cell receptor beta chains below was sequenced from the same sample in a study of T-cell memory formation after mild COVID-19. TCRdb analysed the 5' RACE reads with MiXCR anew, one entry per CDR3 protein. The sample lists hundreds of thousands of distinct CDR3 sequences, more than 20% occurring once. The sequenced sample was PBMCs or a T cell subset sorted from them (not recorded which). The receptor source for this set is an adult woman who had mild COVID-19 (a few samples of this study predate the infection). Cell type and time point are not known.

The chain couples TRBV12-3 or TRBV12-4 to TRBJ1-1, with D hard to call. The CDR3 loop spans 17 amino acids. V was pared by 5 bases and J by 0 bases, with 19 bases between. The CDR3 loop is CASSPILMADMNTEAFF. The CDR3 DNA reads as TGTGCCAGCAGTCCTATCCTGATGGCAGATATGAACACTGAAGCTTTCTTT.

This clonotype was recorded a few times. The CDR3 DNA follows: TGTGCCAGCAGCCAAGAAGCGGGGAGCACCGGGGAGCTGTTTTTT. Protein sequence: CASSQEAGSTGELFF. This chain links TRBV3-1 with TRBJ2-2; 7 bases are a match to TRBD2. The CDR3 is 15 amino acids. Germline assignment: CDR1 LGHDT and CDR2 YNNKEL (reference sequence). The V gene end was trimmed by 0 bases and the J gene end by 4 bases; junction bases not matched to a gene: 2.

This clonotype showed up just a few times. V usage is TRBV7-6 and J usage is TRBJ1-2; no reliable D call. Trimming removed 8 bases from V and 3 bases from J, with 7 bases in between. Germline V gene data show CDR1 as SGHVS and CDR2 as FNYEAQ. The CDR3 spans 11 residues. The CDR3 reads CASGLDYGYTF. DNA of the CDR3: TGTGCCAGCGGTTTGGACTATGGCTACACCTTC.

This clonotype appeared many times. CDR3 sequence: CSASILSGINYEQYF. The CDR3 coding sequence is TGCAGTGCTAGCATTTTAAGCGGGATAAACTACGAGCAGTACTTC. The chain employs TRBV20-1 and TRBJ2-7; 7 bases align to TRBD2. The CDR3 totals 15 residues. V lost 3 bases to trimming and J lost 3 bases; unmatched junction nucleotides: 11. The germline V gene encodes CDR1 DFQATT and CDR2 SNEGSKA (reference sequence).

The V gene is TRBV12-3 or TRBV12-4, the J gene TRBJ1-1; 10 bases align to TRBD1. The CDR3 has 15 amino acids. The V and J ends lost 3 bases and 4 bases, in that order; junction bases with no gene match: 5. CDR3 amino acids: CASSFRDRGVTEAFF. DNA of the CDR3: TGTGCCAGCAGTTTTAGGGACAGGGGTGTCACTGAAGCTTTCTTT.

This clonotype appeared a few times. V and J are TRBV6-5 and TRBJ1-1; D is undetermined. Germline V lookup: CDR1 MNHEY, CDR2 SVGAGI. V was cut by 7 bases and J by 10 bases, with 25 bases left in between. CDR3 length equals 15 residues. The CDR3 loop reads CASTTYGETSHAAFF. For the CDR3, the DNA is TGTGCCAGCACCACCTATGGGGAAACTTCCCACGCAGCTTTCTTT.

This clonotype has just a few counts. CDR3 region: CASSYYRGNYGYTF. The CDR3 nucleotides are TGTGCCAGCAGCTACTACAGGGGAAACTATGGCTACACCTTC. The chain has TRBV12-3 or TRBV12-4 and TRBJ1-2, with 7 nucleotides matching TRBD1. The CDR3 loop spans 14 amino acids. V was pared by 6 bases and J by 2 bases, with 6 bases of the junction left unmatched.

This clonotype has only a few counts. J is TRBJ2-1 and V is TRBV5-6; 10 bases are a match to TRBD1. Per the germline V gene, CDR1 is SGHDT and CDR2 is YYEEEE. The trim removed 4 bases at V and 3 bases at J, leaving 4 bases unmatched. The CDR3 extends over 15 amino acids. CDR3 protein: CASSQGTGDYNEQFF. CDR3 sequence (DNA): TGTGCCAGCAGCCAAGGGACAGGGGACTACAATGAGCAGTTCTTC.

This clonotype was counted between two and nine times. The V and J genes are TRBV2 and TRBJ2-1; TRBD2 might be the D (6 bases). The CDR3 has 12 amino acids. Germline assignment: CDR1 SNHLY and CDR2 FYNNEI. The ends were cut back, 7 bases at V and 10 bases at J, with 14 bases in the middle. The CDR3 protein is CASMGGAREQFF. CDR3 coding DNA: TGTGCCAGCATGGGAGGAGCAAGGGAGCAGTTCTTC. The complete variable domain, with remaining parts taken from reference TRBV2 and TRBJ2-1, reads EPEVTQTPSHQVTQMGQEVILRCVPISNHLYFYWYRQILGQKVEFLVSFYNNEISEKSEIFDDQFSVERPDGSNFTLKIRSTKLEDSAMYFCASMGGAREQFFGPGTRLTVL.

The chain links TRBV27 to TRBJ1-1, with unresolved D. This CDR3 region has 14 residues. Germline V gene data show CDR1 as MNHEY and CDR2 as SMNVEV (reference sequence). V was cut by 5 bases and J by 4 bases, with 14 bases left in between. The CDR3 protein is CASSAPGLATEAFF. CDR3 nucleotide sequence: TGTGCCAGCAGTGCCCCGGGGTTGGCCACTGAAGCTTTCTTT.

The chain couples TRBV24-1 to TRBJ2-1; 8 nucleotides agree with TRBD2. The CDR3 loop spans 19 amino acids. V gave up 3 bases and J gave up 1 base; unmatched junction bases: 13. Germline CDR1 and CDR2: KGHDR and SFDVKD. The DNA of the CDR3 is TGTGCCACCAGTGATCCAGCGGGGGCAGGGCCGCTATCCTACAATGAGCAGTTCTTC. Its translation is CATSDPAGAGPLSYNEQFF.

This clonotype was detected a few times. Written as DNA, the CDR3 is TGTGCCATCGGGGCTTCCTACGAGCAGTACTTC. This codes for CAIGASYEQYF. This chain joins TRBV10-3 and TRBJ2-7; a weak D match, TRBD1 (5 bases). The V gene lost 8 bases and the J gene lost 1 base, with 6 bases spanning the gap. Germline V gene lookup returns CDR1 ENHRY and CDR2 SYGVKD. This CDR3 spans 11 amino acids.

This clonotype was picked up a small number of times. The chain is built from TRBV12-3 or TRBV12-4 and TRBJ2-1, with a weak D call TRBD2 (6 bases). V was trimmed by 7 bases and J by 5 bases, leaving 15 bases between them. The CDR3 runs to 14 residues. This CDR3 reads CASTHRDSNNEQFF. CDR3 DNA sequence: TGTGCCAGCACCCACCGGGACTCAAACAATGAGCAGTTCTTC.

The rearrangement links TRBV18 to TRBJ2-1; TRBD1 matches at 7 bases. The J segment lost 2 bases and the V segment lost 0 bases, leaving 4 bases of the junction unmatched. Germline-derived CDR1 and CDR2 are KGHSH and LQKENI. The CDR3 loop spans 16 amino acids. The chain's CDR3 is CASSPPLQGPYNEQFF. In DNA, the CDR3 is TGTGCCAGCTCACCACCGCTACAGGGGCCCTACAATGAGCAGTTCTTC.

This clonotype was detected a few times. The genes are TRBV4-1 and TRBJ1-2; the D is unclear. The germline CDR1 and CDR2 sequences are MGHRA and YSYEKL. V was pared by 0 bases and J by 4 bases, with 9 bases between. The CDR3 loop spans 14 amino acids. The CDR3 region is CASSQDRIGYGYTF. Written as DNA, the CDR3 is TGCGCCAGCAGCCAAGATAGGATCGGCTATGGCTACACCTTC.

A single count supports this clonotype. The rearrangement uses TRBV5-4 and TRBJ2-3, with D perhaps TRBD1 (7 bases). Germline CDR1 and CDR2: SGHNT and YYREEE (reference sequence). The CDR3 is 15 amino acids. The V end was cut by 1 base, the J end by 4 bases, with 13 bases between. The CDR3 region is CASSLRTGGADTQYF. In DNA, the CDR3 is TGTGCCAGCAGCTTGAGGACAGGAGGGGCAGATACGCAGTATTTT.

There are a few counts of this clonotype. The rearrangement joins TRBV5-1 to TRBJ1-2, with D unresolved. Looked up from germline, CDR1 is SGHRS and CDR2 is YFSETQ. The ends were cut back, 7 bases at V and 1 base at J, with 8 bases in the middle. This CDR3 contains 12 residues. CDR3 sequence (DNA): TGCGCCAGCGGGCAGTATAACTATGGCTACACCTTC. Its translation: CASGQYNYGYTF.

This clonotype was seen a few times. The rearrangement joins TRBV7-9 to TRBJ2-1, with 9 bases that match TRBD2. There are 18 residues in the CDR3. Germline loops: CDR1 SEHNR, CDR2 FQNEAQ (reference sequence). Germline trimming cut 7 bases from V and 8 bases from J; bases unmatched to any gene: 21. CDR3 sequence (DNA): TGTGCCAGCACCCACACTCTAGCGGGACACCTGAGGGGGGATGAGCAGTTCTTC. Amino acids: CASTHTLAGHLRGDEQFF.

The J gene is TRBJ2-6, the V gene TRBV24-1; tentatively, D is TRBD2 (5 bases). Per the germline V gene, CDR1 is KGHDR and CDR2 is SFDVKD. V was trimmed by 4 bases and J by 2 bases, leaving 11 bases between them. The CDR3 contains 16 residues. The CDR3 coding sequence is TGTGCCACCAGTGAGCCCCGGCGGGCTGGGGCCAACGTCCTGACTTTC. It codes for CATSEPRRAGANVLTF.

The chain employs TRBV24-1 and TRBJ2-5; 10 positions match TRBD2. The CDR3 consists of 15 residues. V trimming: 6 bases; J trimming: 2 bases; junction bases outside the gene matches: 5. Germline V lookup: CDR1 KGHDR, CDR2 SFDVKD. This CDR3 is CATSFGAGGQETQYF. The CDR3 DNA is TGTGCCACCAGTTTTGGAGCGGGAGGGCAAGAGACCCAGTACTTC.

This clonotype was found a few times. The chain is built from TRBV5-1 and TRBJ2-5; no reliable D call. The germline V and J ends were trimmed by 2 bases and 5 bases, with 16 bases remaining between them. The CDR3 is 15 amino acids. Looked up from germline, CDR1 is SGHRS and CDR2 is YFSETQ. The CDR3 nucleotides are TGCGCCAGCAGCTTTGGGTCTGGGCTCAGTGAGACCCAGTACTTC. Its protein is CASSFGSGLSETQYF.

This clonotype has just a few counts. The J gene is TRBJ2-2, the V gene TRBV4-3; the match to TRBD2 covers 7 bases. Per the germline V gene, CDR1 is LGHNA and CDR2 is YSLEER. V shed 5 bases and J 4 bases; nucleotides not matched to a gene: 1. The CDR3 extends over 13 amino acids. The CDR3 sequence: CASSAGATGELFF. The CDR3 DNA reads as TGCGCCAGCAGCGCGGGAGCCACCGGGGAGCTGTTTTTT.